Within the sample, the clone carrying this T cell receptor beta chain is medium-sized. No antigen is known for it. Documented treatment: approximately nine-day PBMC culture with coronavirus spike peptide pools or control peptides (ViraFEST assay). Harvesting of the unexposed donor's CD4+ T cells predated the COVID-19 pandemic (2011-2018). For ViraFEST, peptide pools expanded antigen-specific T cells, after which the TCRs were sequenced. Researchers reported culturing over 1.5 million PBMCs per well with approximately 10 IU/ml IL-2 and about 9.2 ug/ml peptide pools. This sample was included in a study of vaccination and CD4 T cells after COVID-19. Study summary: Post-vaccine specimens were obtained a median 72 days after dose two (range 14 to 241). Spike peptides, overlapping and drawn from SARS-CoV-2, HCoV-NL63, HCoV-OC43 and HCoV-229E, were used to stimulate cells.

The germline CDR1 and CDR2 sequences are MDHEN and SYDVKM. This CDR3 spans 13 amino acids. V lost 10 bases and J lost 0, with 12 bases in between. Sequenced with the Oncomine TCR Beta short-read assay was DNA taken from cultured CD4+ T cells. Extraction of genomic DNA was performed on cultured CD4+ T cells. TCRdb called the PCR reads again in MiXCR, with one record for every CDR3 protein. The sample yields more than 8,500 distinct CDR3 sequences, around 33% seen once. The chain is built from TRBV28 and TRBJ1-1, with a weak D call TRBD1 (5 bases). Sequenced: CD4+ T cells from blood, cultured in vitro. This TCR was sampled from a human donor in good health. This CDR3 is CATQGRMNTEAFF. The CDR3 nucleotides are TGTGCCACTCAGGGACGCATGAACACTGAAGCTTTCTTT.